A selection of T cell receptor beta chains follows, all from one sample in a study of blood T cell repertoires in COVID-19. Clones were sequenced by immunoSEQ multiplex PCR, and TCRdb holds only the in-frame ones, with some missing. Of around 35,000 clones in the sample, around nine tenths are singletons; the top ten hold 60% to 80%. The specimen sequenced was peripheral blood. Every receptor here comes from a man in his 70s with acute or convalescent COVID-19. The CDR3 runs from the conserved cysteine through the conserved F or W. A D gene is named only where the DNA matches it firmly. Rows give clone size only sometimes, using once, few, many, or a class for an expanded clone.

>TRBV28|TRBJ2-1|-|-
CASSLVWSSYNEQFF
TGTGCCAGCAGTTTAGTCTGGAGCTCCTACAATGAGCAGTTCTTC
>TRBV5-6|TRBJ1-5|-|-
CASSFWGGNGGKQPQHF
TGTGCCAGCAGCTTTTGGGGAGGGAATGGCGGAAAGCAGCCCCAGCATTTT
>TRBV16|TRBJ1-2|-|-
CASSQSERQQGDYGYTF
TGTGCCAGCAGCCAATCCGAACGCCAACAGGGTGACTATGGCTACACCTTC
>TRBV5-6|TRBJ1-5|-|-
CASSLGRYQGQPQHF
TGTGCCAGCAGCTTGGGTCGGTATCAGGGTCAGCCCCAGCATTTT
>TRBV2|TRBJ2-7|-|-
CASRRGTSTYEQYF
TGTGCCAGCAGGAGGGGGACGTCCACCTACGAGCAGTACTTC
>TRBV9|TRBJ1-4|-|-
CASSVNVQGGEKLFF
TGTGCCAGCAGCGTAAACGTCCAGGGAGGGGAAAAACTGTTTTTT
>TRBV27|TRBJ2-2|TRBD1|few
CASKTGGGGELFF
TGTGCCAGCAAGACAGGGGGCGGCGGGGAGCTGTTTTTT
>TRBV5-1|TRBJ1-2|TRBD1|once
CASSPGQNYGYTF
TGCGCCAGCAGCCCGGGACAGAACTATGGCTACACCTTC
>TRBV19|TRBJ2-5|-|-
CASSIRTGTVLETQYF
TGTGCCAGTAGTATCCGAACCGGGACTGTCCTCGAGACCCAGTACTTC
>TRBV7-9|TRBJ1-3|-|-
CASSYYREYTGNTIYF
TGTGCCAGCAGCTATTACAGGGAGTACACTGGAAACACCATATATTTT
>TRBV20-1|TRBJ1-1|TRBD1|-
CSARGQGSAFF
TGCAGTGCTAGAGGACAGGGGTCAGCTTTCTTT
>TRBV10-3|TRBJ1-6|-|-
CAISVAGDNSPLHF
TGTGCCATCAGTGTGGCAGGGGATAATTCACCCCTCCACTTT
>TRBV7-6|TRBJ2-1|TRBD2|-
CASSFWPSGTSYNEQFF
TGTGCCAGCAGCTTTTGGCCTAGCGGGACTTCCTACAATGAGCAGTTCTTC
>TRBV7-9|TRBJ1-1|-|-
CPQACQGLRAFF
TGTCCCCAAGCTTGTCAAGGTTTGAGGGCTTTCTTT
>TRBV2|TRBJ1-4|-|-
CASSDVEGPFNEKLFF
TGTGCCAGCAGTGACGTTGAGGGCCCATTCAATGAAAAACTGTTTTTT
>TRBV11-2|TRBJ2-3|-|-
CASSSRSSGGVVLTDTQYF
TGTGCCAGCAGCTCCCGTTCCAGCGGAGGAGTCGTCCTCACAGATACGCAGTATTTT
>TRBV5-1|TRBJ2-7|TRBD1|-
CASSPRPDRVSYEQYF
TGCGCCAGCAGCCCGCGACCGGACAGGGTCTCCTACGAGCAGTACTTC
>TRBV3-1/TRBV3-2|TRBJ1-1|TRBD1|-
CASSQNRGVGTEAFF
TGTGCCAGCAGCCAAAACAGGGGTGTCGGCACTGAAGCTTTCTTT
>TRBV28|TRBJ2-3|-|-
CASSPESGYRTDTQYF
TGTGCCAGCAGTCCTGAGAGCGGGTACCGCACAGATACGCAGTATTTT
>TRBV3-1/TRBV3-2|TRBJ2-7|-|-
CASSQDRVREQYF
TGTGCCAGCAGCCAAGACCGGGTTAGGGAGCAGTACTTC
>TRBV6-5|TRBJ2-6|TRBD1|once
CASRTGETGANVLTF
TGTGCCAGCAGGACAGGGGAAACTGGGGCCAACGTCCTGACTTTC
>TRBV7-8|TRBJ2-1|TRBD1|-
CASSRTGGSYNEQFF
TGTGCCAGCAGTCGTACAGGGGGTTCCTACAATGAGCAGTTCTTC
>TRBV19|TRBJ1-3|TRBD1|-
CASSEEGAPLGNTIYF
TGTGCCAGTAGTGAGGAGGGGGCACCCCTCGGAAACACCATATATTTT
>TRBV6-1|TRBJ1-3|TRBD1|-
CASSGQGAHSGNTIYF
TGTGCCAGCAGTGGACAGGGGGCTCACTCTGGAAACACCATATATTTT
>TRBV6-5|TRBJ1-2|TRBD1|-
CASSYTDQGDGYTF
TGTGCCAGCAGTTATACGGACCAGGGGGATGGCTACACCTTC
>TRBV24-1|TRBJ1-5|TRBD1|-
CATSDRQGPNQPQHF
TGTGCCACCAGTGATCGACAGGGACCGAATCAGCCCCAGCATTTT
>TRBV7-9|TRBJ2-7|-|-
CVISPRRGHEQYF
TGTGTAATTTCACCGCGCAGGGGCCACGAGCAGTACTTC
>TRBV16|TRBJ1-6|TRBD1|once
CASSPVGTANSPLHF
TGTGCCAGCAGCCCAGTCGGGACAGCCAATTCACCCCTCCACTTT
>TRBV6-6|TRBJ2-1|TRBD1|-
CASRTWTGGNGEQFF
TGTGCCAGCAGAACCTGGACAGGGGGCAACGGTGAGCAGTTCTTC
>TRBV5-4|TRBJ2-7|TRBD2|-
CASSIGTSGYEQYF
TGTGCCAGCAGCATCGGGACTAGCGGATACGAGCAGTACTTC
>TRBV4-3|TRBJ2-1|TRBD2|-
CASSPKAGGGIYEQFF
TGCGCCAGCAGCCCTAAAGCGGGGGGAGGGATTTATGAGCAGTTCTTC
>TRBV7-2|TRBJ1-3|-|-
CASSLVKGAGNTIYF
TGTGCCAGCAGCTTAGTGAAAGGGGCGGGAAACACCATATATTTT
>TRBV5-1|TRBJ1-6|TRBD1|few
CASSLLGGESPLHF
TGCGCCAGCAGCTTGCTAGGGGGCGAGTCACCCCTCCACTTT
>TRBV3-1/TRBV3-2|TRBJ1-5|-|-
CASSLSMAQPQHF
TGTGCCAGCAGCCTATCCATGGCCCAGCCCCAGCATTTT
>TRBV2|TRBJ1-4|-|-
CASRATGTGDEKLFF
TGTGCCAGCAGAGCCACAGGGACCGGGGATGAAAAACTGTTTTTT
>TRBV19|TRBJ1-1|-|once
CASIPAGRGNTEAFF
TGTGCCAGTATTCCCGCCGGGAGGGGGAACACTGAAGCTTTCTTT
>TRBV25-1|TRBJ2-7|TRBD1|-
CASSDDRAHYEQYF
TGTGCCAGCAGTGACGACAGGGCTCATTACGAGCAGTACTTC
>TRBV28|TRBJ1-1|-|-
CASSSLTEAFF
TGTGCCAGCAGTTCTTTAACTGAAGCTTTCTTT
>TRBV11-1|TRBJ1-2|-|-
CASSPTSGHGYTF
TGTGCCAGCAGCCCCACGTCAGGGCACGGCTACACCTTC
>TRBV30|TRBJ1-4|TRBD1|-
CAWSSRQGNEKLFF
TGTGCCTGGAGTAGTAGACAGGGGAATGAAAAACTGTTTTTT
>TRBV30|TRBJ1-2|TRBD1|-
CAWSDRQGRDGYTF
TGTGCCTGGAGTGATCGACAGGGGCGAGATGGCTACACCTTC
>TRBV6-5|TRBJ2-1|-|-
CASSWWTDPEKRRQFF
TGTGCCAGCAGTTGGTGGACAGACCCGGAGAAGAGAAGGCAGTTCTTC